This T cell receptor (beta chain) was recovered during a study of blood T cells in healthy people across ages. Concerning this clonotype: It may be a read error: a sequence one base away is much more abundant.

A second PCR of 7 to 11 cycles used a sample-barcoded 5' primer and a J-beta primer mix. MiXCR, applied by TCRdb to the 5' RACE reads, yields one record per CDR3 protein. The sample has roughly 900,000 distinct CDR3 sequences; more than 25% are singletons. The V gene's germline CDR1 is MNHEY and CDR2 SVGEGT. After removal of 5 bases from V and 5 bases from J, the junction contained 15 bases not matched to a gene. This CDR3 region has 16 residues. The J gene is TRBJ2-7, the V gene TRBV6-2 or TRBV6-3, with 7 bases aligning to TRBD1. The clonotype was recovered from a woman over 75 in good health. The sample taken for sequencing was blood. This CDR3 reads CASSRTLTGRPDEQYF. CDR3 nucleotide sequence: TGTGCCAGCAGTAGGACCCTGACAGGGCGTCCCGACGAGCAGTACTTC.